These T cell receptor beta chains were read from a single sample in a study of blood T cell repertoires in COVID-19. This table comes from immunoSEQ multiplex PCR, and its TCRdb copy is limited to in-frame clones, with some not included. Among around 130,000 clones listed, around 77% were seen once. Sequencing input: peripheral blood. The receptors shown here come from a human donor in a cohort sampled during active COVID-19. Each CDR3 is given with its conserved first and last residue. The D gene is left open where the match is weak. Not all rows give a size; the values are once, few, many and, for expanded clones, a class.

j_call clone_size v_call d_call cdr3_nt cdr3_aa
TRBJ1-3 . TRBV5-1 TRBD1 TGCGCCAGCAGCGGATCGACAGGGACAGGAAACACCATATATTTT CASSGSTGTGNTIYF
TRBJ2-7 few TRBV6-6 TRBD2 TGTGCCAGCAGCCCGGGACTAGGTTACGAGCAGTACTTC CASSPGLGYEQYF
TRBJ1-3 . TRBV19 . TGTGCCAGTCGAAGAACAGTCTATGAGAGCTCTGGAAACACCATATATTTT CASRRTVYESSGNTIYF
TRBJ2-7 . TRBV7-6 TRBD1 TGTGCCAGCAGCCGGACAGGGGGGACCCACGAGCAGTACTTC CASSRTGGTHEQYF
TRBJ2-3 few TRBV6-5 . TGTGCCAGCGACTATGGAGGGTACACAGATACGCAGTATTTT CASDYGGYTDTQYF
TRBJ1-1 . TRBV29-1 . TGCAGCGTTTGGCAGGGGAGAATGAACACTGAAGCTTTCTTT CSVWQGRMNTEAFF
TRBJ1-1 . TRBV5-1 TRBD1 TGCGCCAGCAGACCAGACAGGGGGCCGATGAACACTGAAGCTTTCTTT CASRPDRGPMNTEAFF
TRBJ2-7 once TRBV6-5 . TGTGCCAGCACTCTTACGGGGGTTTGGAACGAGCAGTACTTC CASTLTGVWNEQYF
TRBJ1-5 . TRBV6-5 TRBD1 TGTGCCAGCACCGTCCAGGGGGTGGGCAATCAGCCCCAGCATTTT CASTVQGVGNQPQHF
TRBJ1-2 . TRBV27 . TGTGCCAGCAGTTTAACCCGCTTGGGCAGGGTATTGGACTATGGCTACACCTTC CASSLTRLGRVLDYGYTF
TRBJ2-3 . TRBV24-1 . TGTGCCACCAGTGACTCAGGGCTTGACACAGATACGCAGTATTTT CATSDSGLDTDTQYF
TRBJ2-1 . TRBV28 TRBD2 TGTGCCAGCAGTTTACCGACTAGCCAGCTCGGAAATGAGCAGTTCTTC CASSLPTSQLGNEQFF
TRBJ2-7 . TRBV28 . TGTGCCAGCACCGCGGGACAGAAGGCTTGGTACTTC CASTAGQKAWYF
TRBJ2-7 . TRBV7-8 TRBD2 TGTGCCAGCAGCCCTTTAATGAGGCTAGCGGGCCACTCCTACGAGCAGTACTTC CASSPLMRLAGHSYEQYF
TRBJ1-1 . TRBV3-1/TRBV3-2 . TGTGCCAGCAGCGAGGCAGGGGCCACTGAAGCTTTCTTT CASSEAGATEAFF
TRBJ2-5 . TRBV18 . TGTGCCAGCTCACCAGGTAGAGAGACCCAGTACTTC CASSPGRETQYF
TRBJ2-5 . TRBV18 . TGTGCCAGCTCACGGAGGGAAGAGACCCAGTACTTC CASSRREETQYF
TRBJ1-4 . TRBV13 . TGTGCCAGCAGCGTTCGGGGTGGTGAAAAACTGTTTTTT CASSVRGGEKLFF
TRBJ1-5 . TRBV28 TRBD1 TGTGCCAGCGGTGGGAGGCACAGGGGCCAGCCCCAGCATTTT CASGGRHRGQPQHF
TRBJ2-1 few TRBV13 . TGTGCCAGCAGCTTAGGCCGGGGCAATGAGCAGTTCTTC CASSLGRGNEQFF
TRBJ2-7 . TRBV10-3 . TGTGCCATCAGTGAGGAGGAGGTGGGGTACGAGCAGTACTTC CAISEEEVGYEQYF
TRBJ1-1 . TRBV4-1 . TGCGCCAGCAGCCAAGATCCGGAGAATGGAGCTTTCTTT CASSQDPENGAFF